This T cell receptor beta chain was sequenced in a study of beta chain features in type 1 diabetes. Background on the study: Across all samples, some 110 million sorted cells were examined.

The sample holds a few counts of this clone. The CDR3 is 15 amino acids. Trimming stripped 1 base from V and 6 bases from J, with 12 bases between. Looked up from germline, CDR1 is LGHNA and CDR2 is YSLEER. As every portion of the isolated RNA was reverse transcribed, the sequencing read expressed TCRB transcripts. Measured with immunoSEQ multiplex PCR; TCRdb has only the in-frame clones, and not every one. The data show 450,000 or so clones, with around 10% seen just once and over 0.035% held by the top ten. The V and J genes are TRBV4-3 and TRBJ1-4, with D possibly TRBD1 on 5 matching bases. This receptor was taken from a young woman in good health. Specimen: naive CD4+ T cells from blood. The CDR3 nucleotides read TGCGCCAGCAGCCAAGGAACAGGAGGGGATGAAAAACTGTTTTTT. Its translation: CASSQGTGGDEKLFF.